What follows describes a single TCR beta chain. The sample is drawn from a study of blood T cell repertoires in COVID-19. The table came from immunoSEQ multiplex PCR; TCRdb's copy has only in-frame clones and leaves some out. The sample has over 250,000 clones, 70% to 80% seen once. The specimen was peripheral blood. This clonotype was sampled from a woman of 80 years or more with acute or convalescent COVID-19.

CDR3: CASSITASGPGDTGELFF. CDR3 bases: TGTGCCAGTAGTATTACGGCTAGCGGGCCAGGGGACACCGGGGAGCTGTTTTTT. This chain connects TRBV19 to TRBJ2-2; 8 positions match TRBD2. Losses at the gene ends were 3 bases for V and 3 bases for J; bases not matched to a gene: 12. The CDR3 has 18 residues. Germline CDR1 LNHDA, CDR2 SQIVND (reference sequence).